The T cell receptor (beta chain) under discussion was sequenced for a study of control samples from healthy donors and cancer patients. Germline V gene data show CDR1 as SGHTA and CDR2 as FQGNSA. The V and J ends lost 3 bases and 8 bases respectively, with 12 bases between them. CDR3 size: 13 residues. Clones were read by immunoSEQ multiplex PCR, and TCRdb kept only the in-frame ones, dropping some. This table holds just under 75,000 clones, more than 75% found once. This TCR came from a woman in her 50s in good health. V usage is TRBV7-2 and J usage is TRBJ2-3, with a possible D match to TRBD2 (5 bases). Input material: blood. CDR3 region: CASSLEELGTQYF. The CDR3 DNA is TGTGCCAGCAGCTTGGAGGAACTCGGTACGCAGTATTTT.